This T cell receptor (beta chain) was recovered during a study of human T cells and chemical hapten exposure. Stated time point: patch test 3, about 24 weeks after DPC sensitization. Documented treatment: therapeutic diphenylcyclopropenone sensitization with weekly scalp DPC. Individual cDNA molecules each carried unique molecular identifiers attached by the library. TCRdb recomputed calls from the RACE reads with MiXCR, one row per CDR3 protein. The repertoire holds tens of thousands of distinct CDR3 sequences, with around an eighth as singletons. Germline V gene sequence: CDR1 MNHEY, CDR2 SMNVEV (reference sequence). Trimming left V 2 bases short and J 3 bases short, with 11 bases between. This CDR3 has 14 residues.

The source material was whole blood, sampled in connection with sensitization to the hapten diphenylcyclopropenone (DPC). This TCR was sampled from a man aged 25-45 years with alopecia areata. Some clones in this sample may be carry-over from other donors' samples. The rearrangement uses TRBV27 and TRBJ2-7; D may be TRBD1 (6 bases). The CDR3 DNA is TGTGCCAGCAGTTTAGGGGACACCTACTACGAGCAGTACTTC. Protein sequence: CASSLGDTYYEQYF.